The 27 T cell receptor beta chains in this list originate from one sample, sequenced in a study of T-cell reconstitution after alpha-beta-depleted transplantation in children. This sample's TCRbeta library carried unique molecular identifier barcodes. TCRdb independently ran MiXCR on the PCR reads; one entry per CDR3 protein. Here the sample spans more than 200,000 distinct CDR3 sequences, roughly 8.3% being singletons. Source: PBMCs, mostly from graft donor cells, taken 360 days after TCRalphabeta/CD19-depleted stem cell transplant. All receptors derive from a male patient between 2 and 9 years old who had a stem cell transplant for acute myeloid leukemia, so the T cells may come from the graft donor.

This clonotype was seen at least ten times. The CDR3 loop is CASSEKNRIPHEQYF. CDR3 in DNA: TGCGCCAGCAGCGAAAAAAACCGGATCCCTCATGAGCAGTACTTC. The rearrangement links TRBV5-1 to TRBJ2-7, with D unresolved. V gave up 4 bases and J gave up 7 bases, with 21 bases separating them. Germline lookup yields CDR1 SGHRS and CDR2 YFSETQ. The length of the CDR3 is 15 residues.

CDR3 loop: CASSLARASGGPYEQYF. In DNA form, the CDR3 reads TGTGCCAGCAGCTTAGCCCGCGCCAGCGGCGGGCCCTACGAGCAGTACTTC. The V call is TRBV13, the J call TRBJ2-7; D may be TRBD2 (5 bases). The CDR3 spans 17 residues. The V gene's germline CDR1 is PRHDT and CDR2 FYEKMQ (reference sequence). V dropped 1 base and J dropped 2 bases, with 18 bases sitting between them.

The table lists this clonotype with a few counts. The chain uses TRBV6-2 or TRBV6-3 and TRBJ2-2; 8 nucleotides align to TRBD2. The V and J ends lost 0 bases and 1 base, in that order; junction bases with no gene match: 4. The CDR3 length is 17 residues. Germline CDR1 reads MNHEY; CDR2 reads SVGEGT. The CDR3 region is CASSYSLLAVNTGELFF. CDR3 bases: TGTGCCAGCAGTTACTCTTTACTAGCGGTGAACACCGGGGAGCTGTTTTTT.

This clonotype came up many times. CDR3 loop: CASSQAIAENIQYF. The CDR3 DNA reads as TGTGCCAGCAGCCAAGCGATAGCGGAAAACATTCAGTACTTC. The V and J genes are TRBV14 and TRBJ2-4; D may be TRBD2 (6 bases). This CDR3 is built from 14 residues. Trimming stripped 1 base from V and 5 bases from J, with 9 bases between. The germline V gene encodes CDR1 SGHDN and CDR2 FVKESK.

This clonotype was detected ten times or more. The CDR3 coding sequence is TGTGCCAGCAGGCAGACAGGGAAAGCTGAGCAGTTCTTC. Translating it yields CASRQTGKAEQFF. The chain is built from TRBV12-3 or TRBV12-4 and TRBJ2-1, with TRBD1 matching over 7 bases. This CDR3 comprises 13 residues. V was clipped by 6 bases and J by 9 bases; unmatched bases: 8.

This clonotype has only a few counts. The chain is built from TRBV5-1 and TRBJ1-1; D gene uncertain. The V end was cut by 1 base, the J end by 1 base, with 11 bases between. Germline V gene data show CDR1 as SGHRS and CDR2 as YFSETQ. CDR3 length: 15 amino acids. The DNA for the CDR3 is TGCGCCAGCAGCTTGTGGCGGGGAGCGAACACTGAAGCTTTCTTT. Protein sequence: CASSLWRGANTEAFF.

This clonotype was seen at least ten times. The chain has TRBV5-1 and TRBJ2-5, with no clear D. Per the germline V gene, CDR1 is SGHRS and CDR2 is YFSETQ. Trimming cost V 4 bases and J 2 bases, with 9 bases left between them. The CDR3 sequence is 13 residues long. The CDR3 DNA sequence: TGCGCCAGCAGCACCGACTCTCAAGAGACCCAGTACTTC. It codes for CASSTDSQETQYF. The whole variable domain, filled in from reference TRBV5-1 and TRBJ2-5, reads KAGVTQTPRYLIKTRGQQVTLSCSPISGHRSVSWYQQTPGQGLQFLFEYFSETQRNKGNFPGRFSGRQFSNSRSEMNVSTLELGDSALYLCASSTDSQETQYFGPGTRLLVL.

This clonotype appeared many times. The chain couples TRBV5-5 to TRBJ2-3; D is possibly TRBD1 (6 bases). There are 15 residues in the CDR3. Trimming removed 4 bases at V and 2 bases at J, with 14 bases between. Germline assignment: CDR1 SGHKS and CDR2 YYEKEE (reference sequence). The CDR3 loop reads CASSPTGLPTDTQYF. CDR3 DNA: TGTGCCAGCAGCCCCACAGGGCTCCCCACAGATACGCAGTATTTT.

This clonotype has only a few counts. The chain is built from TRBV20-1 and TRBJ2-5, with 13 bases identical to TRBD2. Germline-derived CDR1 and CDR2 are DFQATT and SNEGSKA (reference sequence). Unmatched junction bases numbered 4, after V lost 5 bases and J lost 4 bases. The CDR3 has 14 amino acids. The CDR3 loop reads CSASGLAGLETQYF. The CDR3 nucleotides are TGCAGTGCTTCGGGACTAGCGGGACTAGAGACCCAGTACTTC.

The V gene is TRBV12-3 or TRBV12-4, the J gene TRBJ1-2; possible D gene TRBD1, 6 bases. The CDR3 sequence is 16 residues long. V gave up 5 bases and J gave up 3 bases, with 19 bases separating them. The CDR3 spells CASSPPPQGYDYGYTF. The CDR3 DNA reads TGTGCCAGCAGTCCCCCCCCACAGGGATACGACTATGGCTACACCTTC.

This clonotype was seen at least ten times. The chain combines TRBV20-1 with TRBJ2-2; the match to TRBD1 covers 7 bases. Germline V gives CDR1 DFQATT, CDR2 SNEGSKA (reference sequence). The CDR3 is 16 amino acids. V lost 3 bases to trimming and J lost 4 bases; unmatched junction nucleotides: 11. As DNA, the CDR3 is TGCAGTGCTAGGGTTCCGGGACAGACGCTCACCGGGGAGCTGTTTTTT. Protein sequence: CSARVPGQTLTGELFF.

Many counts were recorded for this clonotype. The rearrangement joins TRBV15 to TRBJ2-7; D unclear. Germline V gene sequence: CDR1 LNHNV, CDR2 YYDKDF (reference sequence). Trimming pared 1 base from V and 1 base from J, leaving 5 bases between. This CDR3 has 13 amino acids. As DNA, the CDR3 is TGTGCCACCAGCAGAGGATATTCCTACGAGCAGTACTTC. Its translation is CATSRGYSYEQYF.

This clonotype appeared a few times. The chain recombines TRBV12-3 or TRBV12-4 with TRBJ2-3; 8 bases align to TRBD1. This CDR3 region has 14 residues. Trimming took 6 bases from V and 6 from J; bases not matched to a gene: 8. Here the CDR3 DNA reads TGTGCCAGCAGCCCGGACAGGGCTTCGGATACGCAGTATTTT. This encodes CASSPDRASDTQYF.

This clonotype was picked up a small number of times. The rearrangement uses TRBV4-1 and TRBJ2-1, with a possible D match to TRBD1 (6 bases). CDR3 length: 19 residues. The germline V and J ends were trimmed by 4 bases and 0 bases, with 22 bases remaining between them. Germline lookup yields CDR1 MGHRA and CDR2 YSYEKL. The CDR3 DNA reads TGCGCCAGCAGCCCCCCTCCAGGGGTACTGAAAAGCTCCTACAATGAGCAGTTCTTC. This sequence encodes CASSPPPGVLKSSYNEQFF.

The CDR3 sequence is CASSFPFAYQETQYF. As DNA, the CDR3 is TGTGCCAGCAGTTTCCCCTTCGCCTATCAAGAGACCCAGTACTTC. The chain is built from TRBV12-3 or TRBV12-4 and TRBJ2-5; D call uncertain. CDR3 length: 15 residues. Trimming stripped 3 bases from V and 2 bases from J, with 13 bases between.

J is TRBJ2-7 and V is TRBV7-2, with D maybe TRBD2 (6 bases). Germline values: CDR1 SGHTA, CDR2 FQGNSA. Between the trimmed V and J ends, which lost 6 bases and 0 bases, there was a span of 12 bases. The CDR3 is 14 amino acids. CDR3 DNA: TGTGCCAGCAGGTCTAGCGAGTACTCCTACGAGCAGTACTTC. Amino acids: CASRSSEYSYEQYF.

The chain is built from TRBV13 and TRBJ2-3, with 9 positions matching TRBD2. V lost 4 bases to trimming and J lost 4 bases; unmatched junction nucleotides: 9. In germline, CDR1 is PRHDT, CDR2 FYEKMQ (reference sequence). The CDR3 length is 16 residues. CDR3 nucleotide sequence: TGTGCCAGCAGCTCGGGGACTAGCCAGCCTTCAGATACGCAGTATTTT. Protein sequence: CASSSGTSQPSDTQYF.

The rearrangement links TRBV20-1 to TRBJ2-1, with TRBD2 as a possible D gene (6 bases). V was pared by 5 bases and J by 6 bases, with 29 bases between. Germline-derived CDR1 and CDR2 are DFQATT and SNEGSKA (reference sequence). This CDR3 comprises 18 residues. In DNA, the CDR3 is TGCAGTGCTGGGGCTAATGGGGTAGGGAGCGGGTTCTTCAATGAGCAGTTCTTC. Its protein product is CSAGANGVGSGFFNEQFF.

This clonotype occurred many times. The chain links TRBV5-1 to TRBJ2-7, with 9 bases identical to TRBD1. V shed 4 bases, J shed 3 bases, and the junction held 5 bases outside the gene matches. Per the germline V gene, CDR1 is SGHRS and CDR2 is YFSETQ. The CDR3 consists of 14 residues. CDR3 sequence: CASSPRDRDYEQYF. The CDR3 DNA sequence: TGCGCCAGCAGCCCCCGGGACAGGGACTACGAGCAGTACTTC.

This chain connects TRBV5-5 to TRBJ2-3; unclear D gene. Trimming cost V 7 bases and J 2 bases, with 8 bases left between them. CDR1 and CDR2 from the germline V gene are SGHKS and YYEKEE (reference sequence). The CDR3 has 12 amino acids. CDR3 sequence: CASGDFTDTQYF. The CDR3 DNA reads TGTGCCAGCGGCGACTTCACAGATACGCAGTATTTT.

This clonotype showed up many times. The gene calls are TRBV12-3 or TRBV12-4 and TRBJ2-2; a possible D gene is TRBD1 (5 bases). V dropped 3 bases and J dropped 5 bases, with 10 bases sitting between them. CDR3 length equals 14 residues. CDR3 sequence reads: CASSFAGRTGELFF. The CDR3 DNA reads TGTGCCAGCAGTTTTGCAGGGCGAACCGGGGAGCTGTTTTTT.

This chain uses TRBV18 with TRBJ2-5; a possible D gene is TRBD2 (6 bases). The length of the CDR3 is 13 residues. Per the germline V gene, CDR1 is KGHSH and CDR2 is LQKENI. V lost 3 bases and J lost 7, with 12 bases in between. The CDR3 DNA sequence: TGTGCCAGCTCACCTGGGACGGAGGGGACCCAGTACTTC. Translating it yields CASSPGTEGTQYF.

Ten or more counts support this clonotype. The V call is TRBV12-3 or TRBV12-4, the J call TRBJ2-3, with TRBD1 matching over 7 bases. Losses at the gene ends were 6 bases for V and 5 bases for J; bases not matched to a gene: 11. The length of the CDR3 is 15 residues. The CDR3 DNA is TGTGCCAGCAGATCAAAACAGGGGCGGGTAGATACGCAGTATTTT. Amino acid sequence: CASRSKQGRVDTQYF.

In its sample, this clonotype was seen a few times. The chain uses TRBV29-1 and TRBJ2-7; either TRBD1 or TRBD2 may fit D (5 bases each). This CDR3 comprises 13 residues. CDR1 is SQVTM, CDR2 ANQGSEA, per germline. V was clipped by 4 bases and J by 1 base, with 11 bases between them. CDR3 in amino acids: CSVGRDESYEQYF. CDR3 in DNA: TGCAGCGTTGGAAGGGACGAGTCCTACGAGCAGTACTTC.

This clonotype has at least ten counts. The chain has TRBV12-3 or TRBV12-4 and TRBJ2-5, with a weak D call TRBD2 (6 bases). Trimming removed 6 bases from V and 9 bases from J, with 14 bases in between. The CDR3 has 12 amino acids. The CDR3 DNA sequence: TGTGCCAGCAGGTTTGGGGGGTCGGCCCAGTACTTC. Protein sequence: CASRFGGSAQYF.

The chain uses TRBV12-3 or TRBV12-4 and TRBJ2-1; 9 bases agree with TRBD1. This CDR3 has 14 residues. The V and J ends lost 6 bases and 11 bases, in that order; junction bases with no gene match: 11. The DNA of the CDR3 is TGTGCCAGCAGGAATACGGACAGGGGTAATAAGCAGTTCTTC. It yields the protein CASRNTDRGNKQFF.

CDR3 coding DNA: TGCGCCAGCAGCCAAGTTGGCAGGGGTAACGAGCAGTACTTC. It translates to CASSQVGRGNEQYF. The chain has TRBV4-1 and TRBJ2-7, with D tentatively TRBD1 (6 bases). CDR3 size: 14 residues. The germline V gene has CDR1 MGHRA and CDR2 YSYEKL. Trimming stripped 1 base from V and 5 bases from J, with 12 bases between.